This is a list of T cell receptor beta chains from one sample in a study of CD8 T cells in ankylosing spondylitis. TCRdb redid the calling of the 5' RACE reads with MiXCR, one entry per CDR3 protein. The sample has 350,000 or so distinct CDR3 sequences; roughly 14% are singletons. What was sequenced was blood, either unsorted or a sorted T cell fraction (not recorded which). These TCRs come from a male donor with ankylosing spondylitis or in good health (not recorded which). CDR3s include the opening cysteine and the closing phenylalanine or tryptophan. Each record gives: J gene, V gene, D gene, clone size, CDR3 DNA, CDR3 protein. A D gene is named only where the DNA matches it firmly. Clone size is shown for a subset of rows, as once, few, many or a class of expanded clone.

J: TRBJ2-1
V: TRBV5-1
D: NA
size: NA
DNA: TGCGCCAGCAGCTTGGTACGGGATTACAATGAGCAGTTCTTC
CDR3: CASSLVRDYNEQFF

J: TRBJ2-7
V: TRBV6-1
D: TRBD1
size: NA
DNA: TGTTCCGCCCAGAGGACAGGGGGCTACGAGCAGTACTTC
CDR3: CSAQRTGGYEQYF

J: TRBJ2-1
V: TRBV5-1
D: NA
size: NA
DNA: TGCGCCAGCAGCAAGCGAACGGATCACCTGGGATACAATGAGCAGTTCTTC
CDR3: CASSKRTDHLGYNEQFF

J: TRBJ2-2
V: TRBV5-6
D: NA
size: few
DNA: TGTGCCAGCAGCTTCGCTACAGGGTGGACCGGGGAGCTGTTTTTT
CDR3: CASSFATGWTGELFF

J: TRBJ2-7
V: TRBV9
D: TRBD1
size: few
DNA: TGTGCCAGCAGCACGGGACAGGTACCTCTCTACGAGCAGTACTTC
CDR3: CASSTGQVPLYEQYF

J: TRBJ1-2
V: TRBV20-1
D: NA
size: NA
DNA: TGCAGTGCTAGAGCGGCTATACAGGCGCACTATGGCTACACCTTC
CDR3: CSARAAIQAHYGYTF

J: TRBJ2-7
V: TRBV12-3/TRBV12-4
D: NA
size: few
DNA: TGTGCCAGCCAGACGGCTGGCCTCTACGAGCAGTACTTC
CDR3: CASQTAGLYEQYF

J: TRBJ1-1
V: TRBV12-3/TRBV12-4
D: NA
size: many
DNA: TGTGCCAGCAGTTCCCGACCGAGGGGGGAAGCTTTCTTT
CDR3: CASSSRPRGEAFF

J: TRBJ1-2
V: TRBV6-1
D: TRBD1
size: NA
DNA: TGTGCCAGCAGCCCGGGACAGGGGGCGAGGGACTATGGCTACACCTTC
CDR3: CASSPGQGARDYGYTF

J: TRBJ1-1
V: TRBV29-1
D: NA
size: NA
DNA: TGCAGTTACGGACTGCCGAACACTGAAGCTTTCTTT
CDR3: CSYGLPNTEAFF

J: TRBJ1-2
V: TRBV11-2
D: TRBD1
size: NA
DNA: TGTGCCAGCAGCTTTGACAGGGGGGAGAATGGCTACACCTTC
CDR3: CASSFDRGENGYTF

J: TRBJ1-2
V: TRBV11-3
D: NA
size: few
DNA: TGTGCCAGCAGCTCCTCCTTCTATGGCTACACCTTC
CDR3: CASSSSFYGYTF

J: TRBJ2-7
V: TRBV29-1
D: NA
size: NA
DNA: TGCAGCGTTGCCAGTGTACCCTACGAGCAGTACTTC
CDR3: CSVASVPYEQYF